The 21 T cell receptor beta chains reported below all come from one sample, sequenced in a study of T cells in Graves' hyperthyroidism and ophthalmopathy. The CDR3 regions of TCR beta were amplified from RNA transcripts. The primer set for the first-round RT-PCR of the TCR CDR3 was HTBI. Each CDR3 protein is one row after TCRdb ran MiXCR on the multiplex PCR reads. This table holds 95,000 to 110,000 distinct CDR3 sequences, 16% found once. The source material was blood. The receptor source for this set is a woman between 50 and 59 years old with Graves' hyperthyroidism.

Many counts were recorded for this clonotype. The CDR3 DNA follows: TGTGCCAGCAGGCCACCGGGACTACCCACAGATACGCAGTATTTT. It yields the protein CASRPPGLPTDTQYF. The V gene is TRBV2, the J gene TRBJ2-3; 7 bases align to TRBD2. Germline CDR1 SNHLY, CDR2 FYNNEI. The CDR3 runs to 15 residues. V trimming: 6 bases; J trimming: 2 bases; junction bases outside the gene matches: 8.

This clonotype has at least ten counts. The chain combines TRBV27 with TRBJ2-5; D gene ambiguous. Germline V gene lookup returns CDR1 MNHEY and CDR2 SMNVEV (reference sequence). The V gene lost 2 bases and the J gene lost 1 base, with 5 bases spanning the gap. This CDR3 is 13 amino acids long. CDR3 sequence: CASSLRSQETQYF. In DNA, the CDR3 is TGTGCCAGCAGTTTACGCTCCCAAGAGACCCAGTACTTC.

This clonotype has a count of ten or more. This chain links TRBV20-1 with TRBJ2-5; D is perhaps TRBD1 (5 bases). V was shortened by 3 bases and J by 5 bases, with 13 bases between the two germline ends. Germline V gene data show CDR1 as DFQATT and CDR2 as SNEGSKA (reference sequence). CDR3 length: 13 amino acids. This CDR3 is CSASSWAGETQYF. The CDR3 bases are TGCAGTGCTAGCTCGTGGGCAGGGGAGACCCAGTACTTC.

There are many counts of this clonotype. This chain connects TRBV28 to TRBJ2-7; 7 nucleotides match TRBD1. CDR3 length equals 14 residues. The germline CDR1 and CDR2 sequences are MDHEN and SYDVKM. With 10 bases clipped from V and 3 bases from J, the junction kept 12 bases outside the gene matches. This CDR3 reads CATMDRDSVYEQYF. The CDR3 DNA sequence: TGTGCCACCATGGACCGGGACAGCGTCTACGAGCAGTACTTC.

There are many counts of this clonotype. The rearrangement links TRBV28 to TRBJ1-5; 8 bases match TRBD1. Germline loops: CDR1 MDHEN, CDR2 SYDVKM. Trimming at V came to 6 bases and at J to 7 bases, leaving 17 bases not matched to a gene. The CDR3 is 17 residues long. This chain's CDR3 is CASRPHSTGGLQQPQHF. The CDR3 nucleotides are TGTGCCAGCAGACCTCATTCTACAGGGGGACTTCAGCAGCCCCAGCATTTT.

In this sample, this clonotype turned up a few times. J is TRBJ1-1 and V is TRBV7-3; weak D call: TRBD1 (5 bases). CDR3 length equals 13 residues. Trimming removed 2 bases at V and 5 bases at J, with 9 bases between. Germline V lookup: CDR1 SGHTA, CDR2 FQGTGA. The CDR3 reads CASSLDQGTEAFF. The CDR3 DNA is TGTGCCAGCAGCTTAGACCAGGGAACTGAAGCTTTCTTT.

The sample holds many counts of this clonotype. This chain joins TRBV12-3 or TRBV12-4 and TRBJ2-1, with D perhaps TRBD2 (7 bases). The CDR3 extends over 16 amino acids. Trimming cost V 5 bases and J 3 bases, with 17 bases left between them. The CDR3 region has the DNA TGTGCCAGCAGTCCCAGACGGGGGGCCTTCTACAATGAGCAGTTCTTC. Amino acids: CASSPRRGAFYNEQFF.

This clonotype was observed many times. The chain combines TRBV6-1 with TRBJ1-6; 9 bases are shared with TRBD1. The V and J ends lost 3 bases and 8 bases, in that order; junction bases with no gene match: 2. This CDR3 contains 14 residues. CDR1 and CDR2 (germline): MNHNS, SASEGT. CDR3 protein: CASSDWTGDSPLHF. The CDR3 coding sequence is TGTGCCAGCAGTGATTGGACAGGGGATTCACCCCTCCACTTT.

The CDR3 nucleotides are TGTGCCAGCATTCGGACTAGCGGGGGCAATGAGCAGTTCTTC. Translated: CASIRTSGGNEQFF. V and J are TRBV2 and TRBJ2-1; TRBD2 matches at 13 bases. With 7 bases clipped from V and 6 bases from J, the junction kept 3 bases outside the gene matches. There are 14 residues in the CDR3. Germline-derived CDR1 and CDR2 are SNHLY and FYNNEI.

The table lists this clonotype with many counts. The genes are TRBV18 and TRBJ1-5; no clear D gene. CDR1 and CDR2 from the germline V gene are KGHSH and LQKENI. V shed 4 bases and J shed 0 bases, with 7 bases lying between them. The CDR3 is 14 amino acids. The CDR3 DNA follows: TGTGCCAGCTCACGCGTCAATAGCAATCAGCCCCAGCATTTT. This sequence encodes CASSRVNSNQPQHF.

This clonotype occurred many times. The V call is TRBV29-1, the J call TRBJ2-3, with TRBD1 identical over 7 bases. The J segment lost 2 bases and the V segment lost 6 bases, leaving 11 bases of the junction unmatched. The CDR3 length is 15 residues. Germline V CDR1 and CDR2: SQVTM, ANQGSEA. The CDR3 loop is CSVQRGPSATDTQYF. The CDR3 DNA follows: TGCAGCGTCCAAAGGGGGCCTTCCGCCACAGATACGCAGTATTTT.

This clonotype was found many times. The CDR3 sequence is CSVRTGETYEQYF. The CDR3 DNA sequence: TGCAGCGTCCGGACTGGAGAAACCTACGAGCAGTACTTC. The chain carries TRBV29-1 and TRBJ2-7, with D perhaps TRBD2 (5 bases). The V end lost 6 bases, the J end lost 2 bases, and 14 bases lay between the germline ends. CDR3 length: 13 residues. Germline CDR1 SQVTM, CDR2 ANQGSEA.

This clonotype was recorded many times. This chain joins TRBV2 and TRBJ2-1; the match to TRBD2 covers 13 bases. V lost 8 bases to trimming and J lost 9 bases; unmatched junction nucleotides: 7. The CDR3 has 14 residues. Germline values: CDR1 SNHLY, CDR2 FYNNEI. CDR3 coding DNA: TGTGCCAGCGGGGGGACTAGCGGGATTGCTGAGCAGTTCTTC. It yields the protein CASGGTSGIAEQFF.

This clonotype was recorded many times. The chain has TRBV2 and TRBJ2-3, with D possibly TRBD2 on 6 matching bases. Germline loops: CDR1 SNHLY, CDR2 FYNNEI. The V gene lost 6 bases and the J gene lost 1 base, with 11 bases spanning the gap. The CDR3 runs to 14 residues. This CDR3 reads CASRVSGRTDTQYF. The CDR3 bases are TGTGCCAGCAGGGTTAGCGGACGCACAGATACGCAGTATTTT. Full variable domain (missing parts from reference TRBV2 and TRBJ2-3): EPEVTQTPSHQVTQMGQEVILRCVPISNHLYFYWYRQILGQKVEFLVSFYNNEISEKSEIFDDQFSVERPDGSNFTLKIRSTKLEDSAMYFCASRVSGRTDTQYFGPGTRLTVL.

In its sample, this clonotype was seen many times. The chain recombines TRBV20-1 with TRBJ1-1, with 7 positions matching TRBD1. Trimming at V came to 3 bases and at J to 4 bases, leaving 8 bases not matched to a gene. The germline gives CDR1 DFQATT, CDR2 SNEGSKA (reference sequence). The CDR3 runs to 14 residues. DNA of the CDR3: TGCAGTGCTAGGGAACCAGGGGGGCGCACTGAAGCTTTCTTT. Amino acid sequence: CSAREPGGRTEAFF.

This clonotype was counted many times. The chain couples TRBV6-2 or TRBV6-3 to TRBJ2-1, with 13 bases lining up with TRBD2. This CDR3 is 16 amino acids long. Germline V gives CDR1 MNHEY, CDR2 SVGEGT. V dropped 6 bases and J dropped 6; count of bases not matched to a gene: 8. CDR3 region: CASSNLLAGGGNEQFF. CDR3 coding DNA: TGTGCCAGCAGCAACTTACTAGCGGGAGGGGGCAATGAGCAGTTCTTC.

Many counts were recorded for this clonotype. The chain has TRBV6-1 and TRBJ1-4, with a weak D call TRBD1 (5 bases). CDR3 size: 13 residues. The germline gives CDR1 MNHNS, CDR2 SASEGT. Trimming shortened V by 6 bases and J by 0 bases, and 5 bases separated the two germline ends. The CDR3: CASRGATNEKLFF. The DNA of the CDR3 is TGTGCCAGCAGGGGGGCAACTAATGAAAAACTGTTTTTT.

This clonotype has ten or more counts. The chain couples TRBV4-1 to TRBJ2-3, with D unclear. Germline lookup yields CDR1 MGHRA and CDR2 YSYEKL. CDR3 length equals 15 residues. Trimming removed 6 bases at V and 1 base at J, with 14 bases between. This chain's CDR3 is CASRSPGRGTDTQYF. The CDR3 DNA follows: TGCGCCAGCAGGTCGCCAGGACGGGGCACAGATACGCAGTATTTT.

This clonotype was seen repeatedly, ten times or more. J is TRBJ2-7 and V is TRBV28; 7 bases match TRBD2. Germline CDR1 is MDHEN and CDR2 is SYDVKM. The CDR3 covers 14 residues. J lost 5 bases, V lost 2 bases, and 6 bases had no gene match. CDR3 residues: CASSLSGTRDEQYV. DNA for the CDR3: TGTGCCAGCAGTTTAAGCGGGACCCGCGACGAGCAGTACGTC.

J is TRBJ1-6 and V is TRBV12-3 or TRBV12-4; TRBD1 agrees at 8 bases. The CDR3 spans 12 residues. The J segment lost 12 bases and the V segment lost 5 bases, leaving 3 bases of the junction unmatched. This chain's CDR3 is CASSGQGRPLHF. In DNA, the CDR3 is TGTGCCAGCAGTGGACAGGGAAGACCCCTCCACTTT.

This clonotype was observed a few times. This sequence joins TRBV19 and TRBJ1-5; possibly TRBD1 for D (5 bases). The CDR3 runs 16 residues. Trimming removed 6 bases from V and 4 bases from J, with 19 bases in between. Looked up from germline, CDR1 is LNHDA and CDR2 is SQIVND (reference sequence). CDR3 region: CASSRRGREINQPQHF. In DNA form, the CDR3 reads TGTGCCAGTAGCCGTCGCGGCAGGGAGATAAATCAGCCCCAGCATTTT.